A selection of T cell receptor beta chains follows, all from one sample in a study of OX40 agonist ivuxolimab in advanced cancers. TCRdb keeps only in-frame clones here, not all; method: immunoSEQ multiplex PCR. The data show around 19,000 clones, roughly 80% seen once. This material consisted of CD4+ or CD8+ T cells sorted from blood, taken in a trial of the OX40 agonist ivuxolimab. The source of these receptors is an adult with an advanced solid tumor such as melanoma, head and neck, liver or kidney cancer. CDR3s include the opening cysteine and the closing phenylalanine or tryptophan. A D gene is named only where the DNA matches it firmly. Where a row states a size, it is once, few, many or the class of an expanded clone; other rows omit it.

v_call,d_call,clone_size,j_call,cdr3_aa,cdr3_nt
TRBV9,TRBD1,NA,TRBJ2-7,CASSEGTGAYEQYF,TGTGCCAGCAGCGAAGGGACAGGGGCCTACGAGCAGTACTTC
TRBV7-9,NA,NA,TRBJ1-5,CASSLGPSNQPQHF,TGTGCCAGCAGCTTGGGGCCAAGCAATCAGCCCCAGCATTTT
TRBV4-1,TRBD2,NA,TRBJ2-1,CASSQDLSSGYYNEQFF,TGCGCCAGCAGCCAAGATCTATCTAGCGGGTACTACAATGAGCAGTTCTTC
TRBV7-2,TRBD2,NA,TRBJ2-7,CASSLEGLAGGSYEQYF,TGTGCCAGCAGCTTAGAAGGACTAGCGGGAGGTTCCTACGAGCAGTACTTC
TRBV7-3,NA,NA,TRBJ2-3,CASSLSGESDTQYF,TGTGCCAGCAGCTTAAGTGGGGAATCAGATACGCAGTATTTT
TRBV4-3,NA,NA,TRBJ2-1,CASSQDEAGPNEQFF,TGCGCCAGCAGCCAAGATGAGGCGGGACCCAATGAGCAGTTCTTC
TRBV29-1,NA,once,TRBJ2-5,CSVERGGVAETQYF,TGCAGCGTTGAAAGGGGGGGGGTGGCAGAGACCCAGTACTTC
TRBV7-9,NA,NA,TRBJ2-5,CASSSYKGEDQYF,TGTGCCAGCAGCTCCTACAAAGGCGAGGACCAGTACTTC
TRBV29-1,NA,NA,TRBJ1-4,CSVDEVPGELFF,TGCAGCGTTGACGAAGTGCCGGGGGAACTGTTTTTT
TRBV20-1,NA,NA,TRBJ2-1,CSARDINEQFF,TGCAGTGCGAGGGACATCAATGAGCAGTTCTTC
TRBV7-2,NA,few,TRBJ2-1,CASSPMHGSNEQFF,TGTGCCAGCAGCCCCATGCATGGGTCTAATGAGCAGTTCTTC
TRBV6-1,NA,NA,TRBJ2-7,CASSEVNRGGDEQYF,TGTGCCAGCAGTGAGGTCAACAGGGGAGGCGACGAGCAGTACTTC
TRBV2,NA,few,TRBJ1-2,CASSDRVNYGYTF,TGTGCCAGCAGTGATAGAGTGAACTATGGCTACACCTTC
TRBV5-1,NA,NA,TRBJ1-6,CASSLASGFNSPLHF,TGCGCCAGCAGCTTGGCCTCCGGGTTTAATTCACCCCTCCACTTT
TRBV2,NA,NA,TRBJ2-7,CASSEAISEQYF,TGTGCCAGCAGTGAAGCCATCTCCGAGCAGTACTTC
TRBV27,TRBD1,NA,TRBJ1-2,CASSSDRGLGYTF,TGTGCCAGCAGTTCGGACAGGGGGCTTGGCTACACCTTC
TRBV27,TRBD1,NA,TRBJ1-2,CASSFRTGGDGYTF,TGTGCCAGCAGTTTCAGGACAGGGGGGGATGGCTACACCTTC
TRBV7-2,NA,once,TRBJ2-5,CASSLAGGHQETQYF,TGTGCCAGCAGCTTAGCGGGAGGCCACCAAGAGACCCAGTACTTC
TRBV9,NA,NA,TRBJ1-2,CASSVEFSGRGYGYTF,TGTGCCAGCAGCGTAGAATTTTCAGGCAGGGGCTATGGCTACACCTTC
TRBV19,NA,once,TRBJ1-1,CASSIGGAEAFF,TGTGCCAGTAGTATTGGGGGTGCGGAAGCTTTCTTT
TRBV7-3,TRBD2,NA,TRBJ2-1,CASSSSSGGQFF,TGTGCCAGCAGCTCCTCTAGCGGAGGGCAGTTCTTC
TRBV10-1,NA,NA,TRBJ2-5,CASSESLAEETQYF,TGCGCCAGCAGTGAGTCGTTAGCCGAGGAGACCCAGTACTTC
TRBV9,TRBD2,NA,TRBJ2-7,CASSHNVGLAGEHSYEQYF,TGTGCCAGCAGCCATAATGTGGGGCTAGCGGGAGAGCATTCCTACGAGCAGTACTTC
TRBV4-2,NA,NA,TRBJ2-1,CASSQDPGQHNEQFF,TGTGCCAGCAGCCAAGATCCAGGACAGCATAATGAGCAGTTCTTC
TRBV2,NA,NA,TRBJ1-1,CASSERGGNTEAFF,TGTGCCAGCAGTGAGAGGGGAGGGAACACTGAAGCTTTCTTT
TRBV9,NA,once,TRBJ2-7,CASSVAQGVAEQYF,TGTGCCAGCAGCGTAGCACAGGGTGTTGCCGAGCAGTACTTC
TRBV10-1,NA,NA,TRBJ1-1,CASSDTLSTEAFF,TGCGCCAGCAGTGATACCCTTTCCACTGAAGCTTTCTTT
TRBV7-9,NA,NA,TRBJ2-5,CASSTTSGQQETQYF,TGTGCCAGCAGCACTACGTCAGGACAGCAAGAGACCCAGTACTTC
TRBV4-3,NA,once,TRBJ2-5,CASSNFASETLETQYF,TGCGCCAGCAGCAATTTTGCTAGCGAAACTTTAGAGACCCAGTACTTC
TRBV27,NA,once,TRBJ1-3,CASSALQSGNTIYF,TGTGCCAGCAGTGCACTCCAGTCTGGAAACACCATATATTTT
TRBV21-1,NA,NA,TRBJ2-7,CASRNRGNYEQYF,TGTGCCAGCAGGAACAGGGGGAACTACGAGCAGTACTTC
TRBV10-2,NA,NA,TRBJ2-5,CASSKRDSETQYF,TGCGCCAGCAGTAAACGGGACTCTGAGACCCAGTACTTC
TRBV6-5,NA,NA,TRBJ1-1,CASSYGNENTEAFF,TGTGCCAGCAGTTACGGCAACGAGAACACTGAAGCTTTCTTT
TRBV4-3,NA,NA,TRBJ1-2,CASQSIATAGEGDGYTF,TGCGCCAGCCAGAGCATTGCAACGGCAGGGGAGGGAGATGGCTACACCTTC
TRBV29-1,NA,NA,TRBJ1-2,CSVIDAYGYTF,TGCAGCGTCATTGACGCCTATGGCTACACCTTC
TRBV13,NA,NA,TRBJ2-5,CASSGSEEGVQETQYF,TGTGCCAGCAGTGGATCGGAGGAGGGGGTCCAAGAGACCCAGTACTTC